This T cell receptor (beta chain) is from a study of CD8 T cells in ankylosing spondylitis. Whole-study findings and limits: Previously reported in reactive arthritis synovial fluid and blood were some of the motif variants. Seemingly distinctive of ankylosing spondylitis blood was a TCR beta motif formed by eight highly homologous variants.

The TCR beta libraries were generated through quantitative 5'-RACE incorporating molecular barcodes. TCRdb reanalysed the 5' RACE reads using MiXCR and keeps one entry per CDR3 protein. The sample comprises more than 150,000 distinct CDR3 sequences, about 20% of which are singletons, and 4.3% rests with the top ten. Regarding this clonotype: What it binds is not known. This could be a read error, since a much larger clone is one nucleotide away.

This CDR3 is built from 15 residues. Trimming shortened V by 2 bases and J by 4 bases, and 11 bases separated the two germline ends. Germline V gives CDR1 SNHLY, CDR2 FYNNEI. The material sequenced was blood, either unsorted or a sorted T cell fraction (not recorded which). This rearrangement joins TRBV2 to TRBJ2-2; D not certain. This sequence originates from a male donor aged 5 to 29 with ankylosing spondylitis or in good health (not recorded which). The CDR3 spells CASSESCLVTGELFF. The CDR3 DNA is TGTGCCAGCAGTGAATCATGTCTGGTCACCGGGGAGCTGTTTTTT.